This T cell receptor (beta chain) was sequenced during a study of OX40 agonist ivuxolimab in advanced cancers. Study overall: The patients got ivuxolimab, which is an agonistic anti-OX40 (CD134) antibody. Patients with prior anti-PD-1, anti-PD-L1 or anti-CTLA-4 therapy were eligible; 35% to 50% had some.

Patients were ruled out by autoimmune disease history or systemic immunosuppression. Trimming pared 3 bases from V and 5 bases from J, leaving 17 bases between. The length of the CDR3 is 16 residues. Germline-derived CDR1 and CDR2 are SGDLS and YYNGEE. Study observations and caveats: On average, CD8+ T cells showed a greater number of expanded clones than CD4+.

This clone has just a few counts. The antigen remains unidentified. Clones were sequenced by immunoSEQ multiplex PCR, and TCRdb holds only the in-frame ones, with some missing. This sample has about 55,000 clones; roughly 90% occur once, and the top ten carry just under 7%. This specimen was CD4+ or CD8+ T cells sorted from blood, taken in a trial of the OX40 agonist ivuxolimab. The receptor's source is an adult with an advanced solid tumor such as melanoma, head and neck, liver or kidney cancer. The chain recombines TRBV9 with TRBJ1-4; D is perhaps TRBD1 (5 bases). The CDR3 protein is CASSGGPAHPNEKLFF. The CDR3 nucleotides are TGTGCCAGCAGCGGGGGCCCGGCGCACCCAAATGAAAAACTGTTTTTT. Full variable domain (rest looked up from reference TRBV9 and TRBJ1-4): DSGVTQTPKHLITATGQRVTLRCSPRSGDLSVYWYQQSLDQGLQFLIQYYNGEERAKGNILERFSAQQFPDLHSELNLSSLELGDSALYFCASSGGPAHPNEKLFFGSGTQLSVL.